The 25 T cell receptor beta chains in this list originate from one sample, sequenced in a study of blood T cell repertoires in COVID-19. Clones were sequenced by immunoSEQ multiplex PCR, and TCRdb holds only the in-frame ones, with some missing. This table has some 230,000 clones, around 81% appearing once. Sequencing was done on a sample of peripheral blood. The receptors here all came from a woman aged 60-75 years with acute or convalescent COVID-19.

The genes are TRBV6-6 and TRBJ2-5; tentatively, D is TRBD1 (5 bases). CDR3 length: 14 amino acids. V dropped 0 bases and J dropped 2 bases, with 7 bases sitting between them. The germline CDR1 and CDR2 sequences are MNHNY and SVGAGI (reference sequence). The CDR3 loop is CASSYSRQQETQYF. The CDR3 coding sequence is TGTGCCAGCAGTTACTCGCGACAGCAAGAGACCCAGTACTTC.

The chain has TRBV18 and TRBJ1-5; a possible D gene is TRBD1 (5 bases). V dropped 4 bases and J dropped 0 bases, with 13 bases sitting between them. Germline CDR1 is KGHSH and CDR2 is LQKENI. The CDR3 length is 16 residues. CDR3 nucleotides: TGTGCCAGCTCACAGGACAATCTGGCTAGCAATCAGCCCCAGCATTTT. Encoded protein: CASSQDNLASNQPQHF.

The chain links TRBV7-2 to TRBJ2-3, with no clear D. The CDR3 consists of 15 residues. Germline loops: CDR1 SGHTA, CDR2 FQGNSA. Trimming took off 2 bases at V and 2 bases at J, with 11 bases between the two ends. The chain's CDR3 is CASSLIVRNTDTQYF. The CDR3 DNA follows: TGTGCCAGCAGCTTAATCGTCAGAAACACAGATACGCAGTATTTT.

CDR3 amino acids: CASSAGTPGNTIYF. In nucleotides, the CDR3 is TGCGCCAGCAGCGCCGGGACACCCGGAAACACCATATATTTT. This chain links TRBV5-1 with TRBJ1-3; possible D gene TRBD1, 6 bases. The CDR3 consists of 14 residues. V lost 4 bases to trimming and J lost 4 bases, with 12 bases between them. Germline CDR1 is SGHRS and CDR2 is YFSETQ.

The genes are TRBV29-1 and TRBJ2-3, with D uncertain. Germline CDR1 is SQVTM and CDR2 is ANQGSEA. V lost 4 bases and J 6 bases, leaving 14 bases between the germline ends. The CDR3 is 13 residues long. CDR3 residues: CSVAGDSFDTQYF. The CDR3, as DNA: TGCAGCGTTGCCGGAGATAGCTTCGATACGCAGTATTTT.

The gene calls are TRBV9 and TRBJ2-2; D unclear. The CDR3 length is 16 residues. Trimming took 3 bases from V and 1 from J, leaving 13 bases between them. Per the germline V gene, CDR1 is SGDLS and CDR2 is YYNGEE. CDR3 amino acids: CASSDPLTLNTGELFF. In DNA form, the CDR3 reads TGTGCCAGCAGCGACCCCCTAACCCTGAACACCGGGGAGCTGTTTTTT.

The chain couples TRBV3-1 (or the pseudogene TRBV3-2) to TRBJ2-5; possibly TRBD1 for D (6 bases). The germline V gene encodes CDR1 LGHDT and CDR2 YNNKEL (reference sequence). The CDR3 extends over 14 amino acids. With 2 bases removed from V and 5 bases from J, the gap between germline ends came to 12 bases. This chain's CDR3 is CASSQQGPGETQYF. DNA for the CDR3: TGTGCCAGCAGCCAACAGGGGCCTGGCGAGACCCAGTACTTC.

The genes are TRBV12-5 and TRBJ2-5; D remains ambiguous. This CDR3 is 12 amino acids long. The germline CDR1 and CDR2 sequences are LGHNT and FRNRAP. V lost 3 bases and J lost 5, with 7 bases in between. CDR3 loop: CASGFSVETQYF. The CDR3 bases are TGTGCTAGTGGTTTCTCGGTGGAGACCCAGTACTTC.

The chain carries TRBV18 and TRBJ1-3; D is unresolved. V gave up 0 bases and J gave up 5 bases, with 17 bases separating them. The CDR3 totals 17 residues. Germline V CDR1 and CDR2: KGHSH, LQKENI. CDR3 sequence reads: CASSPPTTRRTRNTIYF. CDR3 DNA: TGTGCCAGCTCACCACCTACCACGCGGAGGACGAGAAACACCATATATTTT.

This clone was counted a single time. The chain employs TRBV7-8 and TRBJ1-1; D may be TRBD1 (5 bases). The germline CDR1 and CDR2 sequences are SGHVS and FQNEAQ. V was clipped by 5 bases and J by 1 base, with 8 bases between them. This CDR3 has 13 amino acids. The chain's CDR3 is CASSRDRNTEAFF. CDR3 bases: TGTGCCAGCAGCCGAGACAGGAACACTGAAGCTTTCTTT. The variable domain in full, completed from reference TRBV7-8 and TRBJ1-1, reads GAGVSQSPRYKVAKRGQDVALRCDPISGHVSLFWYQQALGQGPEFLTYFQNEAQLDKSGLPSDRFFAERPEGSVSTLKIQRTQQEDSAVYLCASSRDRNTEAFFGQGTRLTVV.

The chain joins TRBV28 to TRBJ2-6; tentatively, D is TRBD1 (5 bases). Per the germline V gene, CDR1 is MDHEN and CDR2 is SYDVKM. With 6 bases removed from V and 3 bases from J, the gap between germline ends came to 15 bases. CDR3 length: 16 residues. CDR3 protein: CASRQSFTGGANVLTF. The CDR3 DNA is TGTGCCAGCAGGCAGAGTTTTACAGGTGGGGCCAACGTCCTGACTTTC.

V gene TRBV18 combines with J gene TRBJ2-3, with 10 nucleotides matching TRBD2. V was clipped by 1 base and J by 0 bases; unmatched bases: 4. This CDR3 comprises 17 residues. Germline CDR1 and CDR2: KGHSH and LQKENI. CDR3 loop: CASSPRPSGGSTDTQYF. The CDR3 DNA reads as TGTGCCAGCTCACCACGTCCTAGCGGGGGTAGCACAGATACGCAGTATTTT.

This chain connects TRBV19 to TRBJ1-5, with 9 bases matching TRBD1. CDR3 length: 17 amino acids. Germline-derived CDR1 and CDR2 are LNHDA and SQIVND (reference sequence). V lost 0 bases, J lost 6 bases, and 9 bases stayed unmatched. CDR3 protein: CASSIDLRDRGSQPQHF. CDR3 coding DNA: TGTGCCAGTAGTATAGATCTTAGAGACAGGGGGTCTCAGCCCCAGCATTTT.

This chain joins TRBV15 and TRBJ2-3; D gene unclear. Germline V lookup: CDR1 LNHNV, CDR2 YYDKDF (reference sequence). CDR3 length: 15 residues. Trimming took off 1 base at V and 1 base at J, with 9 bases between the two ends. The CDR3 nucleotides read TGTGCCACCAGCAGAGTAGGCGAGGGCACAGATACGCAGTATTTT. Residues: CATSRVGEGTDTQYF.

The CDR3 reads CASSLSPGGANVLTF. The CDR3, as DNA: TGTGCCAGCAGTTTATCCCCGGGTGGGGCCAACGTCCTGACTTTC. The chain uses TRBV28 and TRBJ2-6; D remains unclear. The CDR3 contains 15 residues. CDR1 is MDHEN and CDR2 is SYDVKM in the germline V gene. Trimming removed 1 base at V and 3 bases at J, with 7 bases between.

The chain has TRBV14 and TRBJ2-7, with a possible D match to TRBD1 (5 bases). CDR3 length: 13 residues. V gave up 3 bases and J gave up 2 bases, with 8 bases separating them. Per germline, CDR1 SGHDN and CDR2 FVKESK. The CDR3, as DNA: TGTGCCAGCAGCCACCAGGGTACCTACGAGCAGTACTTC. Translating gives CASSHQGTYEQYF.

This chain joins TRBV27 and TRBJ2-6, with D possibly being TRBD1 (5 bases). Germline V gene sequence: CDR1 MNHEY, CDR2 SMNVEV (reference sequence). The V gene lost 6 bases and the J gene lost 0 bases, with 9 bases spanning the gap. The CDR3 has 15 amino acids. The CDR3 nucleotides are TGTGCCAGCAGACTTGACAGCTCTGGGGCCAACGTCCTGACTTTC. It encodes CASRLDSSGANVLTF.

The chain links TRBV7-3 to TRBJ1-1, with TRBD1 identical over 7 bases. Germline V gene data show CDR1 as SGHTA and CDR2 as FQGTGA. V dropped 5 bases and J dropped 6; count of bases not matched to a gene: 9. The CDR3 totals 14 residues. The DNA of the CDR3 is TGTGCCAGCAGCCGAGGACAGGAGTCTCCTGAAGCTTTCTTT. Its translation is CASSRGQESPEAFF.

The chain couples TRBV25-1 to TRBJ1-6, with 8 bases identical to TRBD1. The germline CDR1 and CDR2 sequences are MGHDK and SYGVNS. V lost 8 bases, J lost 8 bases, and 2 bases stayed unmatched. CDR3 length equals 12 residues. The CDR3 DNA follows: TGTGCCAGCCGGGACAGGTATTCACCCCTCCACTTT. This gives the protein CASRDRYSPLHF.

The chain combines TRBV18 with TRBJ1-3; TRBD1 aligns across 8 bases. Per germline, CDR1 KGHSH and CDR2 LQKENI. Trimming took 3 bases from V and 4 from J; bases not matched to a gene: 2. The CDR3 extends over 14 amino acids. CDR3 bases: TGTGCCAGCTCACCGGGGACAGGAGGAAACACCATATATTTT. It specifies CASSPGTGGNTIYF.

In regard to this clone: Germline and junction disagree at one end, which may indicate a read error. This chain joins TRBV9 and TRBJ1-2; unclear D gene. CDR3 size: 14 residues. CDR1 and CDR2 from the germline V gene are SGDLS and YYNGEE. For the CDR3, the DNA is TGTGCCAGCGGCACAATGGGCGTAAACTCTGGCTACACCTTC. Translating it yields CASGTMGVNSGYTF.

V usage is TRBV6-2 or TRBV6-3 and J usage is TRBJ1-4, with 7 nucleotides matching TRBD1. This CDR3 is 17 amino acids long. The germline CDR1 and CDR2 sequences are MNHEY and SVGEGT. Trimming took 2 bases from V and 6 from J; bases not matched to a gene: 12. This CDR3 reads CASSYGITGDVYEKLFF. CDR3 bases: TGTGCCAGCAGTTACGGGATTACAGGGGATGTTTATGAAAAACTGTTTTTT.

The chain has TRBV3-1 (or the pseudogene TRBV3-2) and TRBJ1-3; D uncertain. The V and J ends lost 2 bases and 4 bases respectively, with 12 bases between them. CDR1 is LGHDT and CDR2 is YNNKEL in the germline V gene (reference sequence). The length of the CDR3 is 15 residues. The CDR3, as DNA: TGTGCCAGCAGCCAAACTATGGGAGCCGGAAACACCATATATTTT. It encodes CASSQTMGAGNTIYF.

The chain couples TRBV6-5 to TRBJ1-2; 8 nucleotides line up with TRBD1. With V trimmed by 4 bases and J by 5 bases, 6 bases remained unmatched. The CDR3 extends over 14 amino acids. CDR1 is MNHEY and CDR2 is SVGAGI in the germline V gene. This chain's CDR3 is CASSLGQGRYGYTF. The CDR3 DNA sequence: TGTGCCAGCAGTTTAGGACAGGGACGGTATGGCTACACCTTC.

CDR3 DNA: TGTGCCAGCAGTCAACGAGAAGGCAGGGCCCAAAACATTCAGTACTTC. This codes for CASSQREGRAQNIQYF. The genes are TRBV28 and TRBJ2-4, with D maybe TRBD1 (5 bases). The CDR3 sequence is 16 residues long. Germline assignment: CDR1 MDHEN and CDR2 SYDVKM. Trimming pared 5 bases from V and 5 bases from J, leaving 19 bases between.